This TCR beta chain was obtained from a study of blood T cell repertoires in COVID-19. Study-wide background: Samples came from the United States, Italy and Spain, spanning acute and convalescent COVID-19. Sources were T cells, B-cell-depleted T cells, or PBMCs; the material itself was cDNA or gDNA.

Original handling: How many nucleated cells were present was estimated from reference gene primer amplification. Repertoires were generated with immunoSEQ multiplex PCR, while TCRdb's copy carries only in-frame clones and drops some. Clone size and the V and J calls come from that table; the DNA yielded D and trimming. The data show some 24,000 clones, about 88% seen once. Germline CDR1 is SGHNT and CDR2 is YYREEE (reference sequence). The CDR3 is 13 amino acids. The ends were cut back, 4 bases at V and 5 bases at J, with 11 bases in the middle. V and J are TRBV5-4 and TRBJ2-3; D is unresolved. The origin of this receptor is a man in his 70s with acute or convalescent COVID-19. Sequenced: peripheral blood. CDR3 region: CASSRLEEDTQYF. In nucleotides, the CDR3 is TGTGCCAGCAGCCGGTTAGAAGAAGATACGCAGTATTTT.